This T cell receptor (beta chain) was identified during a study of CD8 T cells in ankylosing spondylitis. Germline V gives CDR1 SEHNR, CDR2 FQNEAQ (reference sequence). The CDR3 sequence is 14 residues long. The ends were cut back, 0 bases at V and 8 bases at J, with 11 bases in the middle. Each CDR3 protein is one row after TCRdb ran MiXCR on the 5' RACE reads. The sample lists tens of thousands of distinct CDR3 sequences; 6.2% were seen once. Ten or more counts support this clonotype. Sequencing was performed on synovial fluid, either unsorted or a sorted T cell fraction (not recorded which). This receptor was identified in a male donor with ankylosing spondylitis. V usage is TRBV7-9 and J usage is TRBJ2-1; D uncertain. DNA for the CDR3: TGTGCCAGCAGCTTAGCTGGTGTGGGCCATGAGCAGTTCTTC. Its translation: CASSLAGVGHEQFF.